The 15 T cell receptor beta chains listed next were all sequenced from one sample in a study of shared clonotypes between healthy human individuals. Clones were read by immunoSEQ multiplex PCR, and TCRdb kept only the in-frame ones, dropping some. This sample yields over a million clones, of which roughly 97% are seen a single time; roughly 1.2% belongs to the top ten. Sample: naive CD4+ T cells sorted from blood. Specified subset: CD45RA+ positively selected. The receptor set was obtained from a man under 40 in good health.

This chain connects TRBV19 to TRBJ2-1; TRBD2 aligns across 8 bases. The CDR3 has 15 residues. The germline gives CDR1 LNHDA, CDR2 SQIVND (reference sequence). The junction had 5 bases not matched to a gene; V was cut back by 3 bases and J by 4 bases. CDR3 in amino acids: CASSITGGTYNEQFF. The CDR3 DNA sequence: TGTGCCAGTAGTATTACGGGGGGGACATACAATGAGCAGTTCTTC. Together with reference TRBV19 and TRBJ2-1, the CDR3 gives the full variable domain: DGGITQSPKYLFRKEGQNVTLSCEQNLNHDAMYWYRQDPGQGLRLIYYSQIVNDFQKGDIAEGYSVSREKKESFPLTVTSAQKNPTAFYLCASSITGGTYNEQFFGPGTRLTVL.

The V and J genes are TRBV28 and TRBJ1-4, with D possibly matching TRBD1 (5 bases). Per the germline V gene, CDR1 is MDHEN and CDR2 is SYDVKM. The CDR3 contains 14 residues. Trimming left V 1 base short and J 7 bases short, with 10 bases between. CDR3 in DNA: TGTGCCAGCAGTTTATATGGGGGAAGTGAAAAACTGTTTTTT. Amino acid sequence: CASSLYGGSEKLFF.

The chain has TRBV11-1 and TRBJ2-1, with 11 bases that match TRBD2. Germline loops: CDR1 SGHAT, CDR2 FQDESV (reference sequence). V shed 1 base, J shed 3 bases, and the junction held 2 bases outside the gene matches. CDR3 length: 16 amino acids. CDR3 sequence reads: CASSLGGLADYNEQFF. In DNA form, the CDR3 reads TGTGCCAGCAGCTTAGGGGGACTAGCGGACTACAATGAGCAGTTCTTC.

This chain joins TRBV14 and TRBJ2-7; no firm D call. The V end was cut by 0 bases, the J end by 3 bases, with 12 bases between. Germline V gives CDR1 SGHDN, CDR2 FVKESK. This CDR3 comprises 15 residues. As DNA, the CDR3 is TGTGCCAGCAGCCAAGATTTAGGTAGCAGCTACGAGCAGTACTTC. It specifies CASSQDLGSSYEQYF.

V and J are TRBV29-1 and TRBJ2-1; 9 bases line up with TRBD1. CDR1 is SQVTM and CDR2 is ANQGSEA in the germline V gene. This CDR3 spans 16 amino acids. V gave up 6 bases and J gave up 4 bases; unmatched junction bases: 13. The CDR3 region has the DNA TGCAGCGTCCCAAGGGACAGGGCCAGGGTGTACAATGAGCAGTTCTTC. The encoded protein is CSVPRDRARVYNEQFF.

This rearrangement joins TRBV5-1 to TRBJ2-5; 10 bases agree with TRBD2. V was pared by 0 bases and J by 5 bases, with 4 bases of the junction left unmatched. The CDR3 length is 15 residues. CDR1 is SGHRS and CDR2 is YFSETQ in the germline V gene. CDR3 loop: CASSLVAGGRETQYF. The DNA for the CDR3 is TGCGCCAGCAGCTTGGTAGCGGGAGGTAGGGAGACCCAGTACTTC. The variable domain in full, completed from reference TRBV5-1 and TRBJ2-5, reads KAGVTQTPRYLIKTRGQQVTLSCSPISGHRSVSWYQQTPGQGLQFLFEYFSETQRNKGNFPGRFSGRQFSNSRSEMNVSTLELGDSALYLCASSLVAGGRETQYFGPGTRLLVL.

Written as DNA, the CDR3 is TGCGCCAGCAGCCCCGAGGGGGGCGACTATGGCTACACCTTC. It is translated as CASSPEGGDYGYTF. The V and J genes are TRBV5-1 and TRBJ1-2, with D maybe TRBD1 (6 bases). This CDR3 contains 14 residues. Germline V CDR1 and CDR2: SGHRS, YFSETQ. V lost 4 bases, J lost 3 bases, and 13 bases lay in between. The full variable domain, rest sourced from reference TRBV5-1 and TRBJ1-2, is KAGVTQTPRYLIKTRGQQVTLSCSPISGHRSVSWYQQTPGQGLQFLFEYFSETQRNKGNFPGRFSGRQFSNSRSEMNVSTLELGDSALYLCASSPEGGDYGYTFGSGTRLTVV.

This chain links TRBV10-3 with TRBJ2-1, with a tentative D call TRBD1 (6 bases). This CDR3 has 16 residues. Trimming took 2 bases from V and 0 from J, leaving 11 bases between them. Germline V gene lookup returns CDR1 ENHRY and CDR2 SYGVKD. The CDR3 loop reads CAISEGTTLSYNEQFF. The DNA for the CDR3 is TGTGCCATCAGTGAGGGGACAACTCTCTCCTACAATGAGCAGTTCTTC.

The chain carries TRBV15 and TRBJ2-1, with 12 positions matching TRBD2. V lost 4 bases, J lost 3 bases, and 4 bases stayed unmatched. This CDR3 contains 16 residues. Germline values: CDR1 LNHNV, CDR2 YYDKDF (reference sequence). The CDR3 reads CATSNTSGRFYNEQFF. Written as DNA, the CDR3 is TGTGCCACCAGCAACACTAGCGGGAGGTTCTACAATGAGCAGTTCTTC.

This clone appeared a single time. CDR3 sequence: CASSLWREGYNEQFF. Written as DNA, the CDR3 is TGTGCCAGCAGCTTGTGGCGGGAGGGGTACAATGAGCAGTTCTTC. J is TRBJ2-1 and V is TRBV6-1, with 9 bases fitting TRBD2. Germline V CDR1 and CDR2: MNHNS, SASEGT. The ends lost 6 bases at V and 4 bases at J; junction bases unmatched: 7. This CDR3 is built from 15 residues.

The V gene is TRBV7-3, the J gene TRBJ2-1; possible D gene TRBD2, 6 bases. The germline V gene encodes CDR1 SGHTA and CDR2 FQGTGA. This CDR3 is 15 amino acids long. V was shortened by 8 bases and J by 10 bases, with 24 bases between the two germline ends. The CDR3 DNA follows: TGTGCCAGCGCTCGGCTAGCGAGCCTCCCAATGGAGCAGTTCTTC. Its translation: CASARLASLPMEQFF.

V gene TRBV25-1 combines with J gene TRBJ2-3, with D possibly being TRBD2 (6 bases). The CDR3 is 14 amino acids. In germline, CDR1 is MGHDK, CDR2 SYGVNS. The V gene lost 0 bases and the J gene lost 4 bases, with 8 bases spanning the gap. The CDR3 reads CASSEYGTSDTQYF. CDR3 DNA: TGTGCCAGCAGTGAATACGGGACTTCAGATACGCAGTATTTT.

This clone was detected only once. CDR3 DNA sequence: TGTGCCAGCAGCCACACTAGCGGGAGGGCCCGTGAGCAGTTCTTC. The encoded protein is CASSHTSGRAREQFF. The chain recombines TRBV14 with TRBJ2-1, with 13 nucleotides matching TRBD2. This CDR3 has 15 residues. Germline V gene data show CDR1 as SGHDN and CDR2 as FVKESK. With 3 bases clipped from V and 9 bases from J, the junction kept 5 bases outside the gene matches.

This clone showed up just once. V and J are TRBV28 and TRBJ2-7, with D hard to call. V lost 3 bases to trimming and J lost 6 bases, with 9 bases between them. Germline V CDR1 and CDR2: MDHEN, SYDVKM. This CDR3 spans 12 amino acids. The CDR3 reads CASSFTPSEQYF. The CDR3 bases are TGTGCCAGCAGTTTTACCCCCTCCGAGCAGTACTTC.

The genes are TRBV11-3 and TRBJ2-1, with D unclear. Germline V gene lookup returns CDR1 SGHNT and CDR2 YENEEA. CDR3 length equals 13 residues. Trimming shortened V by 1 base and J by 9 bases, and 10 bases separated the two germline ends. CDR3 sequence (DNA): TGTGCCAGCAGCTTAGCTCGAGCTTCTGAGCAGTTCTTC. It codes for CASSLARASEQFF.